Listed here is a single T cell receptor (beta chain). Its antigen remains unknown. This entry belongs to a study of cytomegalovirus exposure and HLA in healthy donors. Looking at the study overall: Early release data held tens of millions of unique TCRs from HLA-typed donors.

PCR primers comprised 60 Vbeta and 13 Jbeta primers. The protocol was immunoSEQ multiplex PCR, while the TCRdb copy is restricted to in-frame clones and leaves out a portion. The table lists approximately 160,000 clones, roughly 75% of them singletons. Germline CDR1 reads SQVTM; CDR2 reads ANQGSEA. V shed 5 bases and J 7 bases; nucleotides not matched to a gene: 12. This CDR3 region has 15 residues. Whole-study findings and limits: With later analysis, a missense DCLRE1C variant became linked to TCR beta V- and J-gene trimming. With DRB1 most and HLA-C fewest, TCR association rates differed between HLA loci in a later analysis. A later analysis, which compared TCR beta chains of equal frequency, found the HLA-associated ones more clonally expanded.

The V call is TRBV29-1, the J call TRBJ2-1; 9 bases line up with TRBD2. The clonotype originates from a woman aged 50 to 60 in good health and CMV-seropositive. Sequencing used PBMCs. CDR3 region: CSVSFSGRVMNEQFF. DNA of the CDR3: TGCAGCGTTTCATTTAGCGGGAGAGTGATGAATGAGCAGTTCTTC.